These 28 T cell receptor beta chains were all obtained from the same sample, sequenced in a study of monozygotic twins with inflammatory bowel disease (dated by TCRdb to between 2018 and 2021). Preparation of the library involved 5' RACE. Sequencing instrument: Illumina HiSeq 2500. After reprocessing by TCRdb, each CDR3 protein sequence is one entry, and no DNA is given. This sample's records show 300,000 to 400,000 distinct CDR3 sequences. Approximately 2% of the sample comes from the top ten. Sequencing was carried out using blood. The receptors here all came from a human donor with ulcerative colitis or Crohn's disease, or a healthy co-twin of an affected twin (not recorded which).

V and J are TRBV11-2 and TRBJ1-2; TCRdb calls TRBD1, which cannot be checked without DNA. Germline-derived CDR1 and CDR2 are SGHAT and FQNNGV. The CDR3 runs 15 residues. This CDR3 is CASSQNTGAVRGYTF.

The CDR3 protein is CASSQTGGRGYGYTF. The J gene is TRBJ1-2, the V gene TRBV6-1; no DNA is available, so the TRBD1 call from TCRdb remains unchecked. Per germline, CDR1 MNHNS and CDR2 SASEGT. The CDR3 is made up of 15 amino acids.

The chain employs TRBV7-9 and TRBJ1-3. This CDR3 is built from 15 residues. Germline V gene sequence: CDR1 SEHNR, CDR2 FQNEAQ (reference sequence). The CDR3 loop is CASSSRQGSGNTIYF.

The rearrangement uses TRBV20-1 and TRBJ2-5; absent DNA, TCRdb's TRBD1 call cannot be checked. This CDR3 region has 17 residues. CDR1 DFQATT and CDR2 SNEGSKA come from the germline V gene (reference sequence). The CDR3: CSAGSPTGGDFQETQYF.

V and J are TRBV7-6 and TRBJ1-5. Germline assignment: CDR1 SGHVS and CDR2 FNYEAQ. The CDR3 consists of 14 residues. The CDR3 sequence: CASSLEVANQPQHF.

The chain carries TRBV15 and TRBJ2-7; TCRdb gives TRBD1 as the D gene, but with no DNA this cannot be confirmed. Germline lookup yields CDR1 LNHNV and CDR2 YYDKDF (reference sequence). The CDR3 runs 13 residues. Here the CDR3 reads CATSRIQGLEQYF. The complete variable domain, with remaining parts taken from reference TRBV15 and TRBJ2-7, reads DAMVIQNPRYQVTQFGKPVTLSCSQTLNHNVMYWYQQKSSQAPKLLFHYYDKDFNNEADTPDNFQSRRPNTSFCFLDIRSPGLGDTAMYLCATSRIQGLEQYFGPGTRLTVT.

The chain carries TRBV5-1 and TRBJ2-1; TCRdb selects TRBD1, and the lack of DNA leaves this call unchecked. The CDR3 totals 14 residues. CDR1 is SGHRS and CDR2 is YFSETQ in the germline V gene. CDR3 loop: CASSPRPGGTEQFF. The variable domain in full, completed from reference TRBV5-1 and TRBJ2-1, reads KAGVTQTPRYLIKTRGQQVTLSCSPISGHRSVSWYQQTPGQGLQFLFEYFSETQRNKGNFPGRFSGRQFSNSRSEMNVSTLELGDSALYLCASSPRPGGTEQFFGPGTRLTVL.

The chain couples TRBV11-2 to TRBJ2-3; the D gene TCRdb calls, TRBD1, cannot be checked with no DNA. The CDR3 is made up of 15 amino acids. Looked up from germline, CDR1 is SGHAT and CDR2 is FQNNGV. The CDR3 reads CASSFTGAVEGTQYF.

This chain joins TRBV28 and TRBJ2-7; TCRdb designates TRBD1, a call that cannot be tested without DNA. Germline V gene lookup returns CDR1 MDHEN and CDR2 SYDVKM. There are 13 residues in the CDR3. The CDR3 reads CASSPGHLWEQYF.

The V gene is TRBV5-1, the J gene TRBJ1-1. CDR3 length: 12 amino acids. Germline V CDR1 and CDR2: SGHRS, YFSETQ. CDR3 residues: CASRGMNTEAFF.

This chain's CDR3 is CSVGAGAGVGTVELFF. V is TRBV29-1 and J is TRBJ2-2; the D call from TCRdb, TRBD2, cannot be confirmed without DNA. Per germline, CDR1 SQVTM and CDR2 ANQGSEA. This CDR3 spans 16 amino acids.

The V and J genes are TRBV5-1 and TRBJ2-2; TCRdb proposes TRBD2, but this gene call is untestable without DNA. Germline V gene data show CDR1 as SGHRS and CDR2 as YFSETQ. This CDR3 is built from 13 residues. The chain's CDR3 is CASSPQLDSELFF.

The chain is built from TRBV6-1 and TRBJ1-5; TCRdb's assignment of TRBD1 cannot be checked, as there is no DNA. CDR3 length equals 18 residues. Germline V lookup: CDR1 MNHNS, CDR2 SASEGT. This CDR3 is CASTKEGTSTYSNQPQHF.

V usage is TRBV15 and J usage is TRBJ2-7; TCRdb calls TRBD1, which cannot be checked without DNA. Germline loops: CDR1 LNHNV, CDR2 YYDKDF (reference sequence). The CDR3 has 14 amino acids. The CDR3 sequence: CATSTGQENTLQYF.

This rearrangement joins TRBV2 to TRBJ2-3; TCRdb indicates TRBD2, and absent DNA this call remains unverified. The V gene's germline CDR1 is SNHLY and CDR2 FYNNEI. The CDR3 extends over 16 amino acids. The CDR3 spells CASSLPPSGSTDTQYF. The entire variable domain, with the rest obtained from reference TRBV2 and TRBJ2-3, is as follows: EPEVTQTPSHQVTQMGQEVILRCVPISNHLYFYWYRQILGQKVEFLVSFYNNEISEKSEIFDDQFSVERPDGSNFTLKIRSTKLEDSAMYFCASSLPPSGSTDTQYFGPGTRLTVL.

This chain links TRBV5-6 with TRBJ1-1; TCRdb's D call of TRBD1 is untestable without DNA. The germline gives CDR1 SGHDT, CDR2 YYEEEE. The CDR3 is 14 residues long. CDR3 protein: CASSPYMGADEAFF.

The chain couples TRBV4-1 to TRBJ2-5; as DNA is missing, the TRBD2 call by TCRdb cannot be tested. This CDR3 is 16 amino acids long. Germline V lookup: CDR1 MGHRA, CDR2 YSYEKL. The CDR3 sequence: CASSLKSWTSGETQYF.

This chain connects TRBV7-9 to TRBJ2-5; TCRdb's D gene call, TRBD2, goes unchecked for lack of DNA. Germline loops: CDR1 SEHNR, CDR2 FQNEAQ (reference sequence). This CDR3 contains 15 residues. CDR3 sequence: CASSLDGLAEETQYF.

The chain has TRBV27 and TRBJ1-3. Germline loops: CDR1 MNHEY, CDR2 SMNVEV (reference sequence). CDR3 length: 14 amino acids. CDR3 protein: CARNQRDLGNTIYF.

The V call is TRBV10-3, the J call TRBJ1-1. The CDR3 length is 17 residues. Per the germline V gene, CDR1 is ENHRY and CDR2 is SYGVKD. The CDR3 sequence: CAISEAAWNPMNTEAFF.

The chain carries TRBV29-1 and TRBJ2-3; TCRdb calls TRBD1, which cannot be checked without DNA. CDR3 length equals 12 residues. Per germline, CDR1 SQVTM and CDR2 ANQGSEA. CDR3 amino acids: CSVRGIADTQYF.

The chain uses TRBV6-5 and TRBJ1-5; TCRdb proposes TRBD1, but this gene call is untestable without DNA. The germline gives CDR1 MNHEY, CDR2 SVGAGI. The CDR3 contains 16 residues. CDR3 loop: CASSSGTGKDNQPQHF.

The genes are TRBV7-9 and TRBJ2-1. CDR1 and CDR2 from the germline V gene are SEHNR and FQNEAQ (reference sequence). CDR3 size: 15 residues. The CDR3 region is CASTSIADSFNEQFF. Supplemented by reference TRBV7-9 and TRBJ2-1, the full variable domain reads DTGVSQNPRHKITKRGQNVTFRCDPISEHNRLYWYRQTLGQGPEFLTYFQNEAQLEKSRLLSDRFSAERPKGSFSTLEIQRTEQGDSAMYLCASTSIADSFNEQFFGPGTRLTVL.

The chain is built from TRBV15 and TRBJ2-3; TCRdb lists TRBD1, though no DNA is available to test this call. The CDR3 spans 14 residues. From germline, CDR1 is LNHNV and CDR2 YYDKDF (reference sequence). CDR3 sequence: CATSRPPGPDTQYF.

V and J are TRBV25-1 and TRBJ1-6; as DNA is missing, the TRBD1 call by TCRdb cannot be tested. Germline CDR1 MGHDK, CDR2 SYGVNS. The CDR3 spans 16 residues. The CDR3 protein is CASSLPGDSYNSPLHF.

The chain is built from TRBV14 and TRBJ2-5; TCRdb's assignment of TRBD1 cannot be checked, as there is no DNA. Per the germline V gene, CDR1 is SGHDN and CDR2 is FVKESK. The CDR3 loop spans 16 amino acids. CDR3 in amino acids: CASSQDTPNYQETQYF.

V usage is TRBV7-3 and J usage is TRBJ2-5; TCRdb returns TRBD1, unconfirmable since there is no DNA. Germline loops: CDR1 SGHTA, CDR2 FQGTGA. The CDR3 contains 13 residues. Here the CDR3 reads CASSLSHSSTQYF.

The chain combines TRBV28 with TRBJ2-6. The CDR3 length is 16 residues. Germline values: CDR1 MDHEN, CDR2 SYDVKM. The CDR3 protein is CASSKLQFSGANVLTF.